This entry describes one T cell receptor beta chain. Its matching antigen is unknown. The germline gives CDR1 MGHDK, CDR2 SYGVNS. The CDR3 covers 13 residues. The V end lost 3 bases, the J end lost 7 bases, and 10 bases lay between the germline ends. A quantity of roughly 0.5 to 1 ug RNA underwent reverse transcription using random hexamers. The immunoSEQ assay covered 54 Vbeta and 13 Jbeta segments for CDR3. One entry per CDR3 protein results from TCRdb running MiXCR on the immunoSEQ multiplex PCR reads. The sample lists roughly 180,000 distinct CDR3 sequences, 90% to 95% occurring once. The entry originates in a study of CD8 T cells in Susac syndrome. Overall study results and limits: The CD4+ T cell repertoires from Susac syndrome exhibited no clonal expansion.

Negative isolation was used for CD8+ and CD4+ T cells, and FACS enrichment was applied to TEMRA cells. This sequence was found in a human donor with Susac syndrome. Source material: CD4+ T cells from PBMCs. This chain connects TRBV25-1 to TRBJ2-1; weak D call: TRBD1 (6 bases). For the CDR3, the DNA is TGTGCCAGCAGTGACAGGGGTTCAAATGAGCAGTTCTTC. This encodes CASSDRGSNEQFF.